This T cell receptor beta chain was recorded in a study of cytomegalovirus exposure and HLA in healthy donors (dated by TCRdb to 2017 to 2019). Some background on the complete study: An earlier analysis of approximately 590 of the donors reported approximately 300 Gb of sequence data and roughly 100 million unique TCR beta sequences from roughly 200 million T cells. An early release that covered 640 HLA-typed donors contained approximately 300 gigabases of sequencing data and tens of millions of unique TCR sequences. Of the roughly 410 genotyped donors, approximately 81% were placed in the genetic ancestry cluster associated with self-reported Caucasian donors. The study aimed to test whether cataloging public T cell receptors could reveal signatures of past pathogen exposure. Using immunosequencing, the study profiled T cell repertoires from roughly 650 subjects and related those repertoires to cytomegalovirus serostatus. A separate validation cohort of about 110 different subjects was used in addition to the approximately 640-subject first cohort. The study combined high-throughput TCR immunosequencing, statistical association of individual TCRs with disease status, and machine learning to predict cytomegalovirus infection status. In a later analysis, previously published TCR beta repertoires from several hundred donors were re-analyzed and high-resolution HLA genotyping was added so that TCR occurrence patterns could be studied. Rather than using new phenotypic data, the later analysis identified candidate immune exposures from TCR beta sequences and from how often those sequences occurred across donors. An earlier analysis of approximately 580 of the donors used high-throughput TCR beta sequencing to judge whether each TCR beta V gene segment behaved as functional or pseudogenic. Donor age, sex, ethnicity and CMV serostatus were collected together with the repertoire data. In a later genetic analysis, genome-wide SNP genotypes for about three fifths of the roughly 670 donors were used, and that subset was treated as a discovery cohort. Every discovery cohort repertoire had been produced on one sequencing platform. Both class I and class II loci were covered by HLA typing, at four-digit resolution. The number of donors typed differed by locus, with roughly 620-640 for A, B, C, DRB1 and DQB1, roughly 520 for DQA1, under 610 for DPA1, and around 430 for DPB1. Because of strong linkage in the cohort, five DR-DQ haplotypes were treated as single units for association and clustering. Among a few hundred genotyped donors of the cohort, an average of approximately 240,000 unique TCR beta nucleotide sequences were sequenced per donor, around 20% of them non-productive. What the work shows at the level of the full study, not this receptor alone: The 87-base-pair reads could not distinguish some IMGT-functional V segments, including TRBV6-2 and TRBV6-3, so those segments were excluded. The only immune exposure information available for the cohort was CMV serostatus. Most CMV-associated TCR beta chains appeared to be HLA-restricted in a later analysis, and the HLA associations seemed to be driven largely by CMV exposure. In an earlier analysis of a few hundred of the donors, most TCR beta V segments were observed in productive rearrangements about 90% or about 30% of the time, broadly matching IMGT annotations. Linkage disequilibrium might explain the correlated functional status among segregating V segments, but an unknown experimental factor could not be excluded. Strong co-occurrence of HLA alleles, especially DR and DQ, made assigning TCR associations to individual alleles difficult. In this cohort, only TCR beta chains were sequenced, and detectable features were limited by the absence of alpha or paired-chain data. Roughly uniform sequencing depth across donors was assumed in presence/absence analyses, although this assumption may not hold. Cytomegalovirus status was reported to be diagnosed by the classifier with high specificity and sensitivity in both the original and validation cohorts. According to a later analysis, parvovirus B19, influenza, CMV and Epstein-Barr virus appeared linked to several top co-occurrence clusters. According to a later genetic analysis, donors in an Asian-associated ancestry cluster had fewer N-insertions in productive TCRs than the approximately 670-donor mean. A further reported finding was that TCR beta sequences accurately predicted the HLA-A and HLA-B alleles for most subjects in the first cohort. According to a later analysis, TCR association rates differed among HLA loci, with DRB1 alleles showing the most associated TCRs and HLA-C alleles showing the fewest. In a later analysis, HLA-associated TCR beta chains were found to be more clonally expanded and to have lower generation probabilities than equally common non-associated chains. A cluster of highly shared sequence variants was judged likely to be a technical artifact of the sequencing pipeline. In a later genetic analysis, a missense DCLRE1C variant was associated with V-gene and J-gene trimming of TCR beta chains, and the association was replicated in an independent cohort. Because counts were too low, seventeen rarely observed V segments, including chromosome 9 orphons, were excluded from the earlier analysis of 587 of the donors. In vitro tests confirmed that a few of the cytomegalovirus-associated TCR beta chains recognize cytomegalovirus antigens. The study gave a list of about 160 TCR beta chains associated with cytomegalovirus. Because HLA typing was unavailable for some donors at each locus, only the typed subset was used in association tests. Specific HLA alleles were associated with around 18,000 TCR beta sequences at a false discovery rate of 0.05 in a later analysis. Most TCR sequences were seen in very few donors, while some public TCRs were found in many individuals. It was suggested by the authors that the approach could potentially be generalized to other disease states and immunological phenotypes.

Turning to this clone: Its specific antigen is unknown. Nothing much larger sits one base from this clone, and base qualities are not available.

The junction shows trimming of 6 bases on V and 7 bases on J, plus 22 bases between the germline ends. Sequences MNHEY (CDR1) and SMNVEV (CDR2) are obtained from the germline V gene (reference sequence). Including the terminal cysteine and phenylalanine, the CDR3 comprises 16 residues. Of all the DNA, just the CDR3 is kept, 48 bases in frame from base 1. Library preparation used the immunoSEQ multiplex PCR assay. For the multiplex PCR, a mixture combining 60 forward primers for TCR Vbeta segments and 13 reverse primers for TCR Jbeta segments was used. The CDR3 region of rearranged TCR beta genes was amplified from genomic DNA by a multiplex PCR assay. On the Illumina HiSeq System, the amplified TCR beta libraries were sequenced as 87-base-pair reads. As for the authors' bioinformatics: Across the 600 to 700 repertoires, a later analysis counted roughly 84 million unique TCR beta chains, some 11 million of which were shared by at least two donors. To remove PCR and sequencing errors, raw reads were error-corrected and collapsed into unique sequences using a nearest-neighbor algorithm that merged closely related sequences. V, D and J gene segments were assigned by aligning CDR3 sequences to IMGT reference sequences. For a sequence to be retained, a match of at least six nucleotides to both a V gene segment and a J gene segment was required. Rearrangements were called productive when the CDR3 lacked stop codons and stayed in frame with V and J; all others were non-productive. CDR3 was defined according to IMGT convention as the region running from the second conserved V-encoded cysteine to the conserved J-encoded phenylalanine. The earlier analysis of fewer than 750 of the donors excluded sequences that lacked an unambiguous match to a single V gene segment. In an earlier analysis of 450 to 750 of the donors, a V segment was called functional when productive rearrangements were above 56.7%, and segregating when the standard deviation between donors exceeded 5%. A statistical classification framework was built for diagnosing cytomegalovirus status from the catalog of TCR beta chain sequences. In a later analysis, V and J genes were assigned by comparing TCR nucleotide sequences against IMGT/GENE-DB human TR gene sequences. Using the TCRdist pipeline, a later analysis assigned CDR3 sequences along with most-parsimonious VDJ recombination scenarios. In a later analysis, each TCR beta chain was defined by its CDR3 amino acid sequence together with its V-gene family, and reads lacking a unique V-gene family were excluded. In a later analysis, 500 to 700 highly shared, low-generation-probability nucleotide sequences were removed to address suspected cross-contamination and a sequencing artifact. A later analysis calculated a clonal expansion index for each public chain from normalized within-repertoire ranks of inferred template counts. Generation probabilities in a later analysis came from a VDJ recombination model fitted to out-of-frame rearrangements, and those results were checked against IGoR. Hypergeometric tests were used in a later analysis to score TCR-TCR, TCR-HLA and TCR-CMV co-occurrence, with a repertoire-size bias correction applied to the TCR pairs. To estimate false discovery rates, a later analysis permuted the HLA or CMV assignments 20 times. A later analysis grouped co-occurring TCRs with DBSCAN, adding TCRdist sequence similarity when clustering within HLA-allele-positive subsets. For co-occurrence clustering, repertoires with fewer than 30,000 or more than 120,000 public chains were excluded, along with five repertoires with anomalous nucleotide sharing. The source is immuneACCESS, and TCRdb retained only in-frame sequences with V and J called. Part of the clones is not carried over; for the studies checked, unresolved V genes explain less than half of this, and the remainder is unexplained. The V and J calls and clone size are taken from that table; D and trimming were inferred from the DNA. The sample table lists some 110,000 clones, around 82% of them with a count of one. The ten largest clones add up to about 3.5% of the sample.

The cohort comprised fewer than 700 healthy bone marrow donors. At the time of sampling, all cohort members were nominally healthy, though unrecorded immune exposures were likely present. The donor tested CMV seronegative, placing the donor among the 350 to 400 seronegative members of the cohort. Each donor provided a peripheral blood sample, and peripheral blood mononuclear cells were used for TCR beta sequencing. The Qiagen DNeasy Blood Extraction Kit was used to extract genomic DNA from the blood cell samples. The sequenced material came from PBMCs. This receptor was identified in a man aged 40-55 years in good health and CMV-seronegative. Here the chain combines TRBV27 and TRBJ1-5; the best D guess is TRBD1, with 6 bases matching. The DNA reads TGTGCCAGCAGCTTGAAGGCGGGGGGCACGGGACAGCCCCAGCATTTT. The resulting protein is CASSLKAGGTGQPQHF.